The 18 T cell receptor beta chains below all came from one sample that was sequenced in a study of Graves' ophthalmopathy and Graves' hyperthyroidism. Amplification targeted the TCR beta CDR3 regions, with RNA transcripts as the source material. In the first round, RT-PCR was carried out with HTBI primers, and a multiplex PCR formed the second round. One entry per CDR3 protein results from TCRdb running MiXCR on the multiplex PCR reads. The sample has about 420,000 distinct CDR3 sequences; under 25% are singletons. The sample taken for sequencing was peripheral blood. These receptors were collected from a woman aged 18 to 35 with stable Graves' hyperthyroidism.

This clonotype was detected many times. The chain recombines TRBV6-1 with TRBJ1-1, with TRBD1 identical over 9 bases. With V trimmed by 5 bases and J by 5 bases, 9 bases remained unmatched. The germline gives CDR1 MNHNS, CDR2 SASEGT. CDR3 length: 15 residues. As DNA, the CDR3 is TGTGCCAGCAGTCAACCGGGACAGGGTGGGACTGAAGCTTTCTTT. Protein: CASSQPGQGGTEAFF.

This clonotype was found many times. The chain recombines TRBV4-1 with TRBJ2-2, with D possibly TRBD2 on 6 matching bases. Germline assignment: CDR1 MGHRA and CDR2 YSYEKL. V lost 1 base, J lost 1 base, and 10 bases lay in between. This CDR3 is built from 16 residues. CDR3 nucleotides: TGCGCCAGCAGCCAAGGCAGACTAGTGAACACCGGGGAGCTGTTTTTT. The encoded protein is CASSQGRLVNTGELFF.

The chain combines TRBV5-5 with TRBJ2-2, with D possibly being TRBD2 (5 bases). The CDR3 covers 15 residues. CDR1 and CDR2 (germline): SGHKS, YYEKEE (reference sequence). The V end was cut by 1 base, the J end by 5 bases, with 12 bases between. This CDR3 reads CASSLPMSGTGELFF. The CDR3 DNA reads TGTGCCAGCAGCTTGCCCATGTCGGGGACCGGGGAGCTGTTTTTT.

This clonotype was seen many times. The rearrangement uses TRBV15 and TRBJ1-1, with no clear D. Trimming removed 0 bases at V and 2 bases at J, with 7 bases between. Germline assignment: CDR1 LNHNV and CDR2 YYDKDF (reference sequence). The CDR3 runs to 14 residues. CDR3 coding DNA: TGTGCCACCAGCAGAGAGGCGGTTAACACTGAAGCTTTCTTT. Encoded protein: CATSREAVNTEAFF.

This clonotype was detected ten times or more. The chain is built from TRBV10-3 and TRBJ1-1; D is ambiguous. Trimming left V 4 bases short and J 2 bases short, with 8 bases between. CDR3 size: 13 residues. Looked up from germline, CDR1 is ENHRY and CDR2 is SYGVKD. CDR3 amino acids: CAISVTANTEAFF. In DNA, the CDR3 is TGTGCCATCAGTGTAACAGCCAACACTGAAGCTTTCTTT.

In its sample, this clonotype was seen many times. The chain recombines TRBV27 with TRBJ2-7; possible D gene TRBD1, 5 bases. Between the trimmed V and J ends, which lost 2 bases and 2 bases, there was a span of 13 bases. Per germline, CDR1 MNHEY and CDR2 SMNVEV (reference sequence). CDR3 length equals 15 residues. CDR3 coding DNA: TGTGCCAGCAGTTTAGTGGCAGGGCCTGCCTACGAGCAGTACTTC. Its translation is CASSLVAGPAYEQYF.

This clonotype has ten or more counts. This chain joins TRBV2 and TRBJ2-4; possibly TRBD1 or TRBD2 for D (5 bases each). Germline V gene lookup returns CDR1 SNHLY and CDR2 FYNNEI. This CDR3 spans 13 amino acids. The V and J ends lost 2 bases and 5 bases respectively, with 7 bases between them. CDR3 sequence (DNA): TGTGCCAGCAGTGAAATGGGACAAAACATTCAGTACTTC. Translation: CASSEMGQNIQYF.

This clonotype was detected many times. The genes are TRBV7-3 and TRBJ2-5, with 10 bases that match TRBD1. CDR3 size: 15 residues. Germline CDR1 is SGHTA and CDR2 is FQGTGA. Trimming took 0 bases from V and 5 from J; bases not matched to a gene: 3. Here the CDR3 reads CASSLTGTGDETQYF. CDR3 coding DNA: TGTGCCAGCAGCTTAACGGGGACAGGGGACGAGACCCAGTACTTC.

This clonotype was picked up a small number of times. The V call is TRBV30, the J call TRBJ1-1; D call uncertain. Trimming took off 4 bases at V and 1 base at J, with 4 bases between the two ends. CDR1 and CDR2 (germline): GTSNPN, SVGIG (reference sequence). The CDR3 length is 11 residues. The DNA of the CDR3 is TGTGCCTGGAATACGAACACTGAAGCTTTCTTT. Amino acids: CAWNTNTEAFF.

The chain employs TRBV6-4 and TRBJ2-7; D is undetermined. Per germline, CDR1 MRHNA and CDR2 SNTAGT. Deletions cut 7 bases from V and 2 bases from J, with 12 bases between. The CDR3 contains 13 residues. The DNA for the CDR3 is TGTGCCAGCATCGGTCCACTAACCTACGAGCAGTACTTC. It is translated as CASIGPLTYEQYF.

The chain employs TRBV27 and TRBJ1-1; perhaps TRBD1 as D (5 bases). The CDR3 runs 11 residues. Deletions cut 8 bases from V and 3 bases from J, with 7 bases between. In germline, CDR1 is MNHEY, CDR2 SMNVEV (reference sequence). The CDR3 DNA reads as TGTGCCAGCTGGGGGGACACTGAAGCTTTCTTT. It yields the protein CASWGDTEAFF.

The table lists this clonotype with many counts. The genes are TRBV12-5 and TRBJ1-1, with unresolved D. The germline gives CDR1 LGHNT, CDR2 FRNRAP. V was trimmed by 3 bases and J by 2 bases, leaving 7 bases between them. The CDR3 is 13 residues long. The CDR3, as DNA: TGTGCTAGTGGTTTAGAGGGAAACACTGAAGCTTTCTTT. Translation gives CASGLEGNTEAFF. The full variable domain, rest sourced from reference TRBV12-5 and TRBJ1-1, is DARVTQTPRHKVTEMGQEVTMRCQPILGHNTVFWYRQTMMQGLELLAYFRNRAPLDDSGMPKDRFSAEMPDATLATLKIQPSEPRDSAVYFCASGLEGNTEAFFGQGTRLTVV.

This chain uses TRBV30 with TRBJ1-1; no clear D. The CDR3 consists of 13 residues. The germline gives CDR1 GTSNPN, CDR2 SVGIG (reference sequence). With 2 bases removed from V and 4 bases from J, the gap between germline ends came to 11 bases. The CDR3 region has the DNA TGTGCCTGGAGTTCGGGCCTAAGCACTGAAGCTTTCTTT. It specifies CAWSSGLSTEAFF.

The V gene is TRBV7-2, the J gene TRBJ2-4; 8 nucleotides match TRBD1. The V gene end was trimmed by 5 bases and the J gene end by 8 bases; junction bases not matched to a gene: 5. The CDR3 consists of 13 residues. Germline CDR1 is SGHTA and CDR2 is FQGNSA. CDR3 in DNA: TGTGCCAGCAGCGGACAGGGTGGGGACATTCAGTACTTC. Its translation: CASSGQGGDIQYF.

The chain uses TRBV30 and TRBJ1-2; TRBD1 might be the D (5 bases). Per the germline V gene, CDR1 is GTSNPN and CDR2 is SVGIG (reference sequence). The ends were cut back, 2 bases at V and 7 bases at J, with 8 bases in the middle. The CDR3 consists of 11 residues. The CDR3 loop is CAWSLQGGYTF. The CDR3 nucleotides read TGTGCCTGGAGTCTCCAGGGTGGCTACACCTTC.

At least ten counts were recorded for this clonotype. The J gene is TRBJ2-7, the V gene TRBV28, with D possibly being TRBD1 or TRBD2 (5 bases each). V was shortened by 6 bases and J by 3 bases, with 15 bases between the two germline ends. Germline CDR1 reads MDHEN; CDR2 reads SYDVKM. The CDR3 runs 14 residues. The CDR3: CASSLDEGNYEQYF. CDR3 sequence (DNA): TGTGCCAGCAGCCTAGATGAGGGGAACTACGAGCAGTACTTC.

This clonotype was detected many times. CDR3 DNA: TGTGCCAGCAGTTTACAGGGGGCGCGGGGCTACACCTTC. This translates into CASSLQGARGYTF. J is TRBJ1-2 and V is TRBV12-3 or TRBV12-4; TRBD1 agrees at 8 bases. V lost 2 bases to trimming and J lost 8 bases; unmatched junction nucleotides: 4. CDR3 length: 13 amino acids.

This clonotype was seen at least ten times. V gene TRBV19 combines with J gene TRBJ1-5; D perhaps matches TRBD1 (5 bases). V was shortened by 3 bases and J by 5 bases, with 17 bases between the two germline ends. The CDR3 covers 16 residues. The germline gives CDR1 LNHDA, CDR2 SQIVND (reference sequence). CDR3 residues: CASSILMGQGHQPQHF. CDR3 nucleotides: TGTGCCAGTAGTATTTTGATGGGGCAGGGACATCAGCCCCAGCATTTT. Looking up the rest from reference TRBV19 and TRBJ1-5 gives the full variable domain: DGGITQSPKYLFRKEGQNVTLSCEQNLNHDAMYWYRQDPGQGLRLIYYSQIVNDFQKGDIAEGYSVSREKKESFPLTVTSAQKNPTAFYLCASSILMGQGHQPQHFGDGTRLSIL.